Detailed here is one T cell receptor beta chain. Its antigen is as yet unknown. Germline V gene sequence: CDR1 SNHLY, CDR2 FYNNEI. This CDR3 contains 14 residues. V lost 4 bases and J lost 0, with 6 bases in between. This entry is derived from a study of long-term antiretroviral therapy in people with HIV. General study findings and limits: Diversity remained lower than transplant donor controls, even though it increased after ART. Pre-ART expanded TRB clones stayed dominant throughout, though often decreasing after ART.

This was the immunoSEQ v3.0 assay at survey level. Repertoires were generated with immunoSEQ multiplex PCR, while TCRdb's copy carries only in-frame clones and drops some. The sample consists of around 30,000 clones, around 85% of them appearing once. Donors each had at least one pre-ART PBMC sample and at least two post-ART ones. V is TRBV2 and J is TRBJ2-2; possibly TRBD2 for D (6 bases). The sequence was collected from a man aged 18 to 30 with HIV. This material consisted of unsorted PBMCs, taken about 3.4 years after starting antiretroviral therapy. The CDR3 DNA follows: TGTGCCAGCAGTGGCGGGACGAACACCGGGGAGCTGTTTTTT. Translation gives CASSGGTNTGELFF.